The sequence of this T cell receptor (beta chain) was determined in a study of blood T cell repertoires in COVID-19. Study summary: The United States, Italy and Spain supplied acute and convalescent COVID-19 samples.

Germline CDR1 and CDR2: SGHDT and YYEEEE. This CDR3 is built from 15 residues. V shed 3 bases, J shed 6 bases, and the junction held 4 bases outside the gene matches. In the original analysis: The authors estimated nucleated cell counts from reference gene primer amplification. Repertoires were generated with immunoSEQ multiplex PCR, while TCRdb's copy carries only in-frame clones and drops some. V, J and clone size were drawn from that table, and D and trimming were deduced from the DNA. The table includes 80,000 or so clones, 70% to 90% detected once. Seattle patients were enrolled during active infection and followed longitudinally.

The source material was peripheral blood. The TCR sequence derives from a man in his sixties with COVID-19, enrolled during active disease. The rearrangement uses TRBV5-6 and TRBJ2-1; 12 bases agree with TRBD2. For the CDR3, the DNA is TGTGCCAGCAGCTATGGACTAGCGGGAACCAATGAGCAGTTCTTC. Its protein is CASSYGLAGTNEQFF.